A single sample gave rise to the 18 T cell receptor beta chains below, sequenced in a study of OX40 agonist ivuxolimab in advanced cancers. Profiling relied on immunoSEQ multiplex PCR, and the TCRdb table lists in-frame clones only, not all of them. This table holds roughly 71,000 clones, roughly nine tenths found once. The specimen comprised CD4+ or CD8+ T cells sorted from blood, sampled in a trial of the OX40 agonist ivuxolimab. These receptors all stem from an adult with an advanced solid tumor such as melanoma, head and neck, liver or kidney cancer.

The chain employs TRBV4-1 and TRBJ2-5, with D unresolved. This CDR3 is built from 14 residues. Looked up from germline, CDR1 is MGHRA and CDR2 is YSYEKL. Trimming removed 4 bases at V and 8 bases at J, with 17 bases between. In DNA, the CDR3 is TGCGCCAGCAGCCGCCCGACGGACCTAGGAACCCAGTACTTC. Encoded protein: CASSRPTDLGTQYF.

The chain uses TRBV4-3 and TRBJ2-1, with D unclear. The CDR3 extends over 12 amino acids. From germline, CDR1 is LGHNA and CDR2 YSLEER. Trimming took 0 bases from V and 5 from J, leaving 2 bases between them. In nucleotides, the CDR3 is TGCGCCAGCAGCCAAGATAACAATGAGCAGTTCTTC. Amino acids: CASSQDNNEQFF.

The chain joins TRBV5-5 to TRBJ2-2; 11 nucleotides line up with TRBD1. Germline V gives CDR1 SGHKS, CDR2 YYEKEE (reference sequence). J gave up 4 bases and V 4 bases, and 6 bases lay outside the gene matches. The CDR3 is 16 residues long. The CDR3 loop reads CASSPGQGAGTGELFF. CDR3 coding DNA: TGTGCCAGCAGCCCAGGACAGGGGGCGGGCACCGGGGAGCTGTTTTTT.

The rearrangement joins TRBV9 to TRBJ1-5; D is perhaps TRBD1 (6 bases). Germline CDR1 is SGDLS and CDR2 is YYNGEE. CDR3 length: 15 amino acids. Trimming cost V 0 bases and J 5 bases, with 12 bases left between them. In nucleotides, the CDR3 is TGTGCCAGCAGCGTAGGCGGCAGGGGCGATCAGCCCCAGCATTTT. Encoded protein: CASSVGGRGDQPQHF. The full variable domain, completed using reference TRBV9 and TRBJ1-5, is DSGVTQTPKHLITATGQRVTLRCSPRSGDLSVYWYQQSLDQGLQFLIQYYNGEERAKGNILERFSAQQFPDLHSELNLSSLELGDSALYFCASSVGGRGDQPQHFGDGTRLSIL.

V is TRBV28 and J is TRBJ1-5; no firm D call. Germline V gives CDR1 MDHEN, CDR2 SYDVKM. The CDR3 is 14 amino acids. Trimming removed 5 bases at V and 4 bases at J, with 12 bases between. The CDR3 DNA reads TGTGCCAGCAGTCCGGACTTTGGAAATCAGCCCCAGCATTTT. As protein: CASSPDFGNQPQHF. Variable domain in full (rest from reference TRBV28 and TRBJ1-5): DVKVTQSSRYLVKRTGEKVFLECVQDMDHENMFWYRQDPGLGLRLIYFSYDVKMKEKGDIPEGYSVSREKKERFSLILESASTNQTSMYLCASSPDFGNQPQHFGDGTRLSIL.

The chain is built from TRBV7-3 and TRBJ2-1; D is possibly TRBD1 (7 bases). The V end was cut by 0 bases, the J end by 6 bases, with 12 bases between. This CDR3 spans 15 amino acids. CDR1 is SGHTA, CDR2 FQGTGA, per germline. Here the CDR3 DNA reads TGTGCCAGCAGCTTAACAGGTCAGGGGGGCAATGAGCAGTTCTTC. Protein sequence: CASSLTGQGGNEQFF.

This rearrangement joins TRBV28 to TRBJ2-1, with 10 bases aligning to TRBD2. Germline V lookup: CDR1 MDHEN, CDR2 SYDVKM. The CDR3 sequence is 15 residues long. The ends lost 7 bases at V and 9 bases at J; junction bases unmatched: 12. This CDR3 is CASTSEASGRSEQFF. DNA of the CDR3: TGTGCCAGCACCTCAGAGGCTAGCGGGAGAAGTGAGCAGTTCTTC.

This clone appeared once. The chain couples TRBV6-5 to TRBJ1-2, with 8 nucleotides matching TRBD1. The junction had 7 bases not matched to a gene; V was cut back by 6 bases and J by 1 base. There are 15 residues in the CDR3. Germline assignment: CDR1 MNHEY and CDR2 SVGAGI. The CDR3 is CASSLGQGFNYGYTF. In nucleotides, the CDR3 is TGTGCCAGCAGCTTAGGACAGGGCTTTAACTATGGCTACACCTTC.

This clone was picked up a small number of times. The J gene is TRBJ2-7, the V gene TRBV6-1; D call uncertain. V dropped 6 bases and J dropped 0 bases, with 15 bases sitting between them. The CDR3 totals 15 residues. Germline V gene lookup returns CDR1 MNHNS and CDR2 SASEGT. The CDR3: CASSDKSASSYEQYF. CDR3 nucleotide sequence: TGTGCCAGCAGCGACAAAAGCGCCAGCTCCTACGAGCAGTACTTC.

This chain joins TRBV7-3 and TRBJ2-2, with D possibly being TRBD2 (5 bases). Germline V gives CDR1 SGHTA, CDR2 FQGTGA. This CDR3 has 12 amino acids. The ends were cut back, 6 bases at V and 5 bases at J, with 7 bases in the middle. CDR3 in amino acids: CASRGGTGELFF. In DNA form, the CDR3 reads TGTGCCAGCAGGGGCGGGACCGGGGAGCTGTTTTTT.

This chain joins TRBV28 and TRBJ1-2; D gene uncertain. V gave up 5 bases and J gave up 4 bases, with 8 bases separating them. Germline V gene lookup returns CDR1 MDHEN and CDR2 SYDVKM. The CDR3 is 12 amino acids. This CDR3 is CASSPPGYGYTF. As DNA, the CDR3 is TGTGCCAGCAGTCCCCCAGGCTATGGCTACACCTTC.

The chain's CDR3 is CASSELGESTDTQYF. CDR3 in DNA: TGTGCCAGCAGTGAATTAGGAGAATCCACAGATACGCAGTATTTT. V gene TRBV25-1 combines with J gene TRBJ2-3, with D hard to call. Germline assignment: CDR1 MGHDK and CDR2 SYGVNS. CDR3 size: 15 residues. Trimming stripped 1 base from V and 2 bases from J, with 10 bases between.

The chain uses TRBV4-2 and TRBJ1-6, with D perhaps TRBD1 (6 bases). The CDR3 totals 18 residues. Germline CDR1 LGHNA, CDR2 YNFKEQ. Trimming cost V 0 bases and J 4 bases, with 16 bases left between them. The CDR3 loop reads CASSQDRLGGLYNSPLHF. CDR3 DNA sequence: TGTGCCAGCAGCCAAGATCGACTTGGGGGGCTATATAATTCACCCCTCCACTTT.

This rearrangement joins TRBV28 to TRBJ2-7, with 9 nucleotides matching TRBD1. V was pared by 9 bases and J by 5 bases, with 8 bases of the junction left unmatched. CDR3 size: 13 residues. Germline lookup yields CDR1 MDHEN and CDR2 SYDVKM. CDR3 loop: CASKDRGGNEQYF. The CDR3 DNA reads as TGTGCCAGTAAGGACAGGGGTGGCAACGAGCAGTACTTC.

The chain is built from TRBV7-9 and TRBJ2-3, with D unresolved. V was clipped by 1 base and J by 0 bases, with 2 bases between them. The CDR3 sequence is 13 residues long. Germline values: CDR1 SEHNR, CDR2 FQNEAQ (reference sequence). CDR3 amino acids: CASSLESTDTQYF. The CDR3 nucleotides read TGTGCCAGCAGCTTAGAAAGCACAGATACGCAGTATTTT.

The genes are TRBV4-2 and TRBJ2-4; 8 bases match TRBD2. Trimming took 4 bases from V and 4 from J; bases not matched to a gene: 0. CDR1 and CDR2 (germline): LGHNA, YNFKEQ. The CDR3 consists of 13 residues. CDR3 sequence: CASSPSGKNIQYF. Here the CDR3 DNA reads TGTGCCAGCAGCCCTAGCGGGAAAAACATTCAGTACTTC.

V is TRBV4-3 and J is TRBJ2-1, with D uncertain. CDR3 length: 13 residues. The germline gives CDR1 LGHNA, CDR2 YSLEER. V shed 4 bases and J shed 7 bases, with 11 bases lying between them. CDR3 amino acids: CASSLGPVNEQFF. As DNA, the CDR3 is TGCGCCAGCAGCCTGGGCCCAGTGAATGAGCAGTTCTTC.

This chain links TRBV28 with TRBJ2-7; possible D gene TRBD2, 5 bases. In germline, CDR1 is MDHEN, CDR2 SYDVKM. This CDR3 is built from 14 residues. V was pared by 6 bases and J by 2 bases, with 14 bases between. The CDR3 region is CASSHRGRAYEQYF. Here the CDR3 DNA reads TGTGCCAGCAGCCATCGAGGGCGAGCCTACGAGCAGTACTTC.